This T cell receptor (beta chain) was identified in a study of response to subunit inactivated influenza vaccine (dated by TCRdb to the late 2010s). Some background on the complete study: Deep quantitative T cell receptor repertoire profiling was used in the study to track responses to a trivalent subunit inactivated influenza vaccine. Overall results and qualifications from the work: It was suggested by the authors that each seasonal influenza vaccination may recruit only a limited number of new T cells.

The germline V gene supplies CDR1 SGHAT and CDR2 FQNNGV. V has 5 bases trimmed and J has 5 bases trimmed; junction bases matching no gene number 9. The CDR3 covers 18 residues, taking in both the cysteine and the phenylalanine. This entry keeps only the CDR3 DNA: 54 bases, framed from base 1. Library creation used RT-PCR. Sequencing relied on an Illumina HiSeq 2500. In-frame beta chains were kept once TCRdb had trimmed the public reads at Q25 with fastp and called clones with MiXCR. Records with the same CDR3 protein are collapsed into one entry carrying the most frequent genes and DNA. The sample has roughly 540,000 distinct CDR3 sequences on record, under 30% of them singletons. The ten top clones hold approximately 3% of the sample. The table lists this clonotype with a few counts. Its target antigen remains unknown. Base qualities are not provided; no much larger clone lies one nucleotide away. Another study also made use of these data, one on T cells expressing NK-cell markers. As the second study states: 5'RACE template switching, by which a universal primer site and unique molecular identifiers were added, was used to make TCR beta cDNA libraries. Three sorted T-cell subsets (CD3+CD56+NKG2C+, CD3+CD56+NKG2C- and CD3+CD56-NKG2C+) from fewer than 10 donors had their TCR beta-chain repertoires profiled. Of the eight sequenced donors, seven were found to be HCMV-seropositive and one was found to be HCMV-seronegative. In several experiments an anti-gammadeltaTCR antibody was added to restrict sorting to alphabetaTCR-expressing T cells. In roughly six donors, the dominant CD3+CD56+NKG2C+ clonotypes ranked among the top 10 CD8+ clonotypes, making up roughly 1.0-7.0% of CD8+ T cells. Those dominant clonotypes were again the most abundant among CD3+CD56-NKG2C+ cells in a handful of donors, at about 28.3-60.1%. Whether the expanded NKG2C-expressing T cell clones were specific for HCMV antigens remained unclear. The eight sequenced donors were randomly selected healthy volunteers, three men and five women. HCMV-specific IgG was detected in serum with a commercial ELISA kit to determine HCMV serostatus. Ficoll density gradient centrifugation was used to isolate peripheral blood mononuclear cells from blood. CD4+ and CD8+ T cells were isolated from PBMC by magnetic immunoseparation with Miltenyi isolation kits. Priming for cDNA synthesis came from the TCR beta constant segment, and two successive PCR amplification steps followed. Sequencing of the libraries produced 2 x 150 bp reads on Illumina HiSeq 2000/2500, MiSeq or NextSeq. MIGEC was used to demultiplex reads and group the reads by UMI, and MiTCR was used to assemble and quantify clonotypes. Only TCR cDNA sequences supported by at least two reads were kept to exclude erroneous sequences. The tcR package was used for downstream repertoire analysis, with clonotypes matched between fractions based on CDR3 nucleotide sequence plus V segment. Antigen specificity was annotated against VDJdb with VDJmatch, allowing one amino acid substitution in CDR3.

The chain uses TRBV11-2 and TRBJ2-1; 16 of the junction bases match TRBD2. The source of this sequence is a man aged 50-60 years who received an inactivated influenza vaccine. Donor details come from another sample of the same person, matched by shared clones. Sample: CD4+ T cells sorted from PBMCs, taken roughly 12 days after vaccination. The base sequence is TGTGCCAGCAGCCCCGGGACTAGCGGGAGGGCCATCAACAATGAGCAGTTCTTC. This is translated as CASSPGTSGRAINNEQFF. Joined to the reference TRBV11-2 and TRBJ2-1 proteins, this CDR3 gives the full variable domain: EAGVAQSPRYKIIEKRQSVAFWCNPISGHATLYWYQQILGQGPKLLIQFQNNGVVDDSQLPKDRFSAERLKGVDSTLKIQPAKLEDSAVYLCASSPGTSGRAINNEQFFGPGTRLTVL.